One sample yielded the 31 T cell receptor beta chains listed below, sequenced in a study of shared clonotypes between healthy human individuals. Assay used: immunoSEQ multiplex PCR; TCRdb lists only in-frame clones, some missing. The table has fewer than 850,000 clones, around 72% seen once; the top ten hold 1.8%. The sequenced sample was memory CD4+ T cells sorted from blood. The subset denotes: CD45RA-negative fraction. The source is a woman aged 25 to 45 in good health.

The rearrangement joins TRBV7-3 to TRBJ2-1, with D maybe TRBD2 (6 bases). V was pared by 5 bases and J by 9 bases, with 14 bases between. This CDR3 has 13 amino acids. CDR1 and CDR2 from the germline V gene are SGHTA and FQGTGA. The CDR3 DNA follows: TGTGCCAGCAGCAGAATAGCGGTGGGTGAGCAGTTCTTC. Translation gives CASSRIAVGEQFF.

The chain employs TRBV2 and TRBJ1-4, with a possible D match to TRBD1 (5 bases). This CDR3 is 14 amino acids long. Germline CDR1 SNHLY, CDR2 FYNNEI. With 4 bases removed from V and 7 bases from J, the gap between germline ends came to 13 bases. The CDR3 coding sequence is TGTGCCAGCAGTGGTGGCAGGGCAGGTGAAAAACTGTTTTTT. Its translation: CASSGGRAGEKLFF.

The V call is TRBV10-3, the J call TRBJ2-7; D is undetermined. The CDR3 totals 12 residues. CDR1 ENHRY and CDR2 SYGVKD come from the germline V gene. V gave up 6 bases and J gave up 5 bases, with 11 bases separating them. This chain's CDR3 is CAISRQRDEQYF. The CDR3 DNA sequence: TGTGCCATCAGCAGACAAAGGGACGAGCAGTACTTC.

The gene calls are TRBV19 and TRBJ2-3; the D gene is possibly TRBD2 (5 bases). The CDR3 runs 13 residues. V shed 1 base and J shed 6 bases, with 8 bases lying between them. Per germline, CDR1 LNHDA and CDR2 SQIVND (reference sequence). The CDR3 is CASSIGPGDTQYF. The DNA for the CDR3 is TGTGCCAGTAGTATAGGACCGGGGGATACGCAGTATTTT.

The chain joins TRBV19 to TRBJ1-2, with D maybe TRBD1 (5 bases). The CDR3 runs 14 residues. The V end lost 5 bases, the J end lost 4 bases, and 14 bases lay between the germline ends. Germline V CDR1 and CDR2: LNHDA, SQIVND (reference sequence). The CDR3 is CASSAPGQIYGYTF. The CDR3 DNA sequence: TGTGCCAGTAGTGCCCCGGGGCAGATCTATGGCTACACCTTC.

J is TRBJ2-7 and V is TRBV9; D might be TRBD2 (5 bases). Germline V lookup: CDR1 SGDLS, CDR2 YYNGEE. The CDR3 covers 14 residues. V gave up 4 bases and J gave up 3 bases, with 14 bases separating them. CDR3 amino acids: CASSPRLTNYEQYF. DNA for the CDR3: TGTGCCAGCAGCCCCAGACTAACGAACTACGAGCAGTACTTC.

This chain links TRBV7-9 with TRBJ1-1, with D possibly matching TRBD1 (6 bases). This CDR3 has 15 residues. Trimming took 4 bases from V and 5 from J, leaving 17 bases between them. The germline V gene encodes CDR1 SEHNR and CDR2 FQNEAQ (reference sequence). CDR3: CASSSYVGARTEAFF. The CDR3 bases are TGTGCCAGCAGCTCATACGTGGGGGCGAGGACTGAAGCTTTCTTT.

The gene calls are TRBV27 and TRBJ1-5, with D unclear. Trimming pared 3 bases from V and 7 bases from J, leaving 19 bases between. Germline V lookup: CDR1 MNHEY, CDR2 SMNVEV (reference sequence). CDR3 length equals 16 residues. The CDR3 is CASSFAGKGKQQPQHF. Written as DNA, the CDR3 is TGTGCCAGCAGTTTTGCGGGGAAGGGCAAGCAACAGCCCCAGCATTTT.

The V and J genes are TRBV2 and TRBJ2-3; 8 positions match TRBD2. With 7 bases clipped from V and 1 base from J, the junction kept 10 bases outside the gene matches. This CDR3 spans 16 amino acids. Germline values: CDR1 SNHLY, CDR2 FYNNEI. The CDR3 DNA follows: TGTGCCAGCAACGAGCGGGAGAGCGTGGGCACAGATACGCAGTATTTT. It specifies CASNERESVGTDTQYF.

The rearrangement links TRBV20-1 to TRBJ1-1; perhaps TRBD1 as D (5 bases). V lost 5 bases to trimming and J lost 11 bases, with 15 bases between them. CDR1 is DFQATT and CDR2 is SNEGSKA in the germline V gene (reference sequence). The CDR3 contains 11 residues. CDR3 region: CSAHRSFGAFF. For the CDR3, the DNA is TGCAGTGCTCACAGGTCCTTCGGGGCTTTCTTT.

This clone has only a few counts. DNA for the CDR3: TGTGCCAGCAGTTTAAATTTAGGGAGGGTGCAGTACTTC. Amino acids: CASSLNLGRVQYF. V and J are TRBV28 and TRBJ2-5, with TRBD2 identical over 7 bases. J gave up 11 bases and V 2 bases, and 8 bases lay outside the gene matches. Germline values: CDR1 MDHEN, CDR2 SYDVKM. This CDR3 region has 13 residues.

The rearrangement joins TRBV6-5 to TRBJ2-7, with D perhaps TRBD2 (6 bases). The V gene's germline CDR1 is MNHEY and CDR2 SVGAGI. CDR3 length: 16 amino acids. V was cut by 0 bases and J by 6 bases, with 18 bases left in between. CDR3 DNA sequence: TGTGCCAGCAGTTACTCCCCGGGACTGGAGAGTCTCGAGCAGTACTTC. Its translation is CASSYSPGLESLEQYF.

This clone was recorded at least ten times. The rearrangement links TRBV5-5 to TRBJ2-7; the match to TRBD2 covers 8 bases. Germline values: CDR1 SGHKS, CDR2 YYEKEE (reference sequence). The CDR3 has 16 amino acids. V dropped 5 bases and J dropped 3; count of bases not matched to a gene: 13. Here the CDR3 DNA reads TGTGCCAGCAGTTCGGGCTTAACGGGAGGGATCTACGAGCAGTACTTC. This gives the protein CASSSGLTGGIYEQYF.

The rearrangement uses TRBV2 and TRBJ2-5; the D is unclear. The DNA end is a closer match to TRBJ2-7, so the J assignment may be wrong. This CDR3 contains 13 residues. Germline lookup yields CDR1 SNHLY and CDR2 FYNNEI. DNA of the CDR3: TGTGCCAGCAGCGACGATCAGGCCTACGAGCAGTACTTC. This codes for CASSDDQAYEQYF.

The J gene is TRBJ2-7, the V gene TRBV4-1; 7 bases align to TRBD1. The junction had 9 bases not matched to a gene; V was cut back by 3 bases and J by 7 bases. Germline V lookup: CDR1 MGHRA, CDR2 YSYEKL. The CDR3 is 14 amino acids. The DNA of the CDR3 is TGCGCCAGCAGCCAGGGCACAGGGGCCGGGGAGCAGTACTTC. This translates into CASSQGTGAGEQYF.

The V and J genes are TRBV23-1 and TRBJ1-5; no reliable D call. Being an ORF, TRBV23-1 has a function that is uncertain. V lost 0 bases and J 0 bases, leaving 12 bases between the germline ends. The CDR3 has 17 residues. The CDR3 protein is CASSQSGKTLSNQPQHF. DNA of the CDR3: TGCGCCAGCAGTCAATCGGGGAAGACTCTTAGCAATCAGCCCCAGCATTTT.

V gene TRBV25-1 combines with J gene TRBJ1-4; TRBD1 aligns across 7 bases. The germline V gene encodes CDR1 MGHDK and CDR2 SYGVNS. Unmatched junction bases numbered 6, after V lost 5 bases and J lost 0 bases. The CDR3 covers 16 residues. As DNA, the CDR3 is TGTGCCAGCAGTAACACAGGGGCGGCAACTAATGAAAAACTGTTTTTT. Encoded protein: CASSNTGAATNEKLFF.

V is TRBV9 and J is TRBJ2-7; D is unclear. Per the germline V gene, CDR1 is SGDLS and CDR2 is YYNGEE. Trimming took off 0 bases at V and 4 bases at J, with 14 bases between the two ends. The CDR3 extends over 15 amino acids. This chain's CDR3 is CASSVVSDPSYEQYF. CDR3 DNA: TGTGCCAGCAGCGTAGTAAGCGACCCTTCGTACGAGCAGTACTTC.

This clone was seen at least ten times. CDR3 residues: CASSVGFNEKLFF. CDR3 in DNA: TGTGCCAGCAGTGTCGGCTTTAATGAAAAACTGTTTTTT. This rearrangement joins TRBV2 to TRBJ1-4; D remains unclear. V was pared by 4 bases and J by 4 bases, with 7 bases between. CDR1 is SNHLY and CDR2 is FYNNEI in the germline V gene. CDR3 length: 13 amino acids.

The sample holds one count of this clone. The chain joins TRBV19 to TRBJ1-4; TRBD1 is a possible D gene (5 bases). CDR3 length equals 14 residues. The V gene's germline CDR1 is LNHDA and CDR2 SQIVND (reference sequence). V lost 4 bases to trimming and J lost 6 bases, with 12 bases between them. The DNA of the CDR3 is TGTGCCAGTAGTAACAGCGGGGGAGATGAAAAACTGTTTTTT. Translating it yields CASSNSGGDEKLFF.

The chain combines TRBV7-3 with TRBJ1-5, with D unclear. V lost 0 bases and J lost 6, with 6 bases in between. There are 13 residues in the CDR3. CDR1 is SGHTA and CDR2 is FQGTGA in the germline V gene. The CDR3 DNA sequence: TGTGCCAGCAGCTTAACGGGCGGTCAGCCCCAGCATTTT. Its protein product is CASSLTGGQPQHF.

The chain couples TRBV19 to TRBJ1-1; D perhaps matches TRBD1 (5 bases). V lost 2 bases, J lost 1 base, and 11 bases lay in between. This CDR3 has 15 amino acids. The germline gives CDR1 LNHDA, CDR2 SQIVND (reference sequence). The CDR3 DNA sequence: TGTGCCAGTAGTATATCGGGGCAGAAGAACACTGAAGCTTTCTTT. This translates into CASSISGQKNTEAFF.

This chain uses TRBV30 with TRBJ2-3; 8 positions match TRBD2. The CDR3 has 14 residues. The junction had 9 bases not matched to a gene; V was cut back by 8 bases and J by 2 bases. The V gene's germline CDR1 is GTSNPN and CDR2 SVGIG (reference sequence). The CDR3 here is CAEILAGNTDTQYF. In DNA form, the CDR3 reads TGTGCCGAGATCTTAGCGGGGAACACAGATACGCAGTATTTT.

This clone came up a few times. The chain employs TRBV19 and TRBJ1-1; no clear D. V dropped 7 bases and J dropped 1 base, with 7 bases sitting between them. The CDR3 contains 12 residues. Germline CDR1 LNHDA, CDR2 SQIVND (reference sequence). CDR3 residues: CASNERNTEAFF. The CDR3 region has the DNA TGTGCCAGTAATGAGAGGAACACTGAAGCTTTCTTT.

This clone is a singleton in its sample. The chain is built from TRBV5-4 and TRBJ1-2; the match to TRBD1 covers 10 bases. Losses at the gene ends were 2 bases for V and 6 bases for J; bases not matched to a gene: 4. Per the germline V gene, CDR1 is SGHNT and CDR2 is YYREEE (reference sequence). The CDR3 has 14 amino acids. The CDR3 DNA reads as TGTGCCAGCAGCTTACCGGGACAGGGGAATGGCTACACCTTC. Translation: CASSLPGQGNGYTF.

The chain joins TRBV7-8 to TRBJ2-5; TRBD1 aligns across 7 bases. The CDR3 runs 14 residues. The trim removed 5 bases at V and 5 bases at J, leaving 8 bases unmatched. CDR1 SGHVS and CDR2 FQNEAQ come from the germline V gene. The CDR3, as DNA: TGTGCCAGCAGCCCTCCGACAGGGTGGGAGACCCAGTACTTC. Translated: CASSPPTGWETQYF.

The DNA for the CDR3 is TGTGCCAGCAGCAGGGACAATCAGCCCCAGCATTTT. Translated, it gives CASSRDNQPQHF. The chain couples TRBV2 to TRBJ1-5; D is possibly TRBD1 (5 bases). CDR3 length equals 12 residues. The germline CDR1 and CDR2 sequences are SNHLY and FYNNEI. The V gene lost 6 bases and the J gene lost 3 bases, with 6 bases spanning the gap.

There are a few counts of this clone. The V and J genes are TRBV2 and TRBJ2-1; tentatively, D is TRBD1 or TRBD2 (5 bases each). The V and J ends lost 8 bases and 10 bases respectively, with 21 bases between them. The germline V gene encodes CDR1 SNHLY and CDR2 FYNNEI. The CDR3 is 14 residues long. The CDR3 is CASAELGVVNEQFF. CDR3 sequence (DNA): TGTGCCAGCGCGGAACTAGGGGTTGTCAACGAGCAGTTCTTC.

The chain recombines TRBV29-1 with TRBJ2-3; 10 bases match TRBD1. V shed 6 bases and J 4 bases; nucleotides not matched to a gene: 1. Germline assignment: CDR1 SQVTM and CDR2 ANQGSEA. There are 12 residues in the CDR3. The DNA of the CDR3 is TGCAGCGTCGGACAGGGGGCAGATACGCAGTATTTT. This sequence encodes CSVGQGADTQYF.

V gene TRBV5-1 combines with J gene TRBJ1-2; D unclear. CDR3 length: 13 amino acids. Germline assignment: CDR1 SGHRS and CDR2 YFSETQ. V lost 1 base to trimming and J lost 8 bases, with 12 bases between them. The CDR3 bases are TGCGCCAGCAGCTTGACCGCGGGTATGGGCTACACCTTC. Residues: CASSLTAGMGYTF. Complete variable domain (other parts from reference TRBV5-1 and TRBJ1-2): KAGVTQTPRYLIKTRGQQVTLSCSPISGHRSVSWYQQTPGQGLQFLFEYFSETQRNKGNFPGRFSGRQFSNSRSEMNVSTLELGDSALYLCASSLTAGMGYTFGSGTRLTVV.

This clone has a single count. J is TRBJ1-4 and V is TRBV14; 7 nucleotides align to TRBD1. Germline-derived CDR1 and CDR2 are SGHDN and FVKESK. CDR3 length: 13 residues. With 4 bases clipped from V and 10 bases from J, the junction kept 6 bases outside the gene matches. The CDR3, as DNA: TGTGCCAGCAGCCCGACAGGGTTTGGAAAACTGTTTTTT. It is translated as CASSPTGFGKLFF. The whole variable domain, filled in from reference TRBV14 and TRBJ1-4, reads EAGVTQFPSHSVIEKGQTVTLRCDPISGHDNLYWYRRVMGKEIKFLLHFVKESKQDESGMPNNRFLAERTGGTYSTLKVQPAELEDSGVYFCASSPTGFGKLFFGSGTQLSVL.